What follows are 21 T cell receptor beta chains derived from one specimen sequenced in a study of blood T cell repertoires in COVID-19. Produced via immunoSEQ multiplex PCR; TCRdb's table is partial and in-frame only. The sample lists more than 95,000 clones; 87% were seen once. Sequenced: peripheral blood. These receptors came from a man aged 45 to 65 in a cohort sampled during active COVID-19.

CDR3 sequence: CASSQELGLAGGLQAGDTQYF. For the CDR3, the DNA is TGTGCCAGCAGCCAAGAGCTCGGACTAGCGGGGGGGCTTCAGGCGGGAGATACGCAGTATTTT. The chain uses TRBV4-2 and TRBJ2-3; the match to TRBD2 covers 15 bases. CDR1 and CDR2 (germline): LGHNA, YNFKEQ. The CDR3 extends over 21 amino acids. V trimming: 0 bases; J trimming: 5 bases; junction bases outside the gene matches: 15.

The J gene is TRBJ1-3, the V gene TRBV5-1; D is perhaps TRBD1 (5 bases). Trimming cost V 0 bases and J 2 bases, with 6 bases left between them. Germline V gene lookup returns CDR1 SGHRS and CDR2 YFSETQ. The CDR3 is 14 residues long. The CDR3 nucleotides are TGCGCCAGCAGCTTGGGACAGACTGGAAACACCATATATTTT. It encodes CASSLGQTGNTIYF.

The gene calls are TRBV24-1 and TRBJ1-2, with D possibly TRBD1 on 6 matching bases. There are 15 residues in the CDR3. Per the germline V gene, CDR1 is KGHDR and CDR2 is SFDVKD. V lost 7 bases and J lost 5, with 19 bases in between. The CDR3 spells CATSAATGSGYGYTF. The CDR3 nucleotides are TGTGCCACCAGCGCCGCTACAGGGTCAGGTTATGGCTACACCTTC.

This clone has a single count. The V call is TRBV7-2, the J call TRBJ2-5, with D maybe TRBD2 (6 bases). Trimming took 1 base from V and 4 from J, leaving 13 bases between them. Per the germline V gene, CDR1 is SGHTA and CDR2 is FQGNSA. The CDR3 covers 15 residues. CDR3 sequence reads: CASSLGGAPGETQYF. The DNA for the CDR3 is TGTGCCAGCAGCTTAGGCGGGGCTCCGGGAGAGACCCAGTACTTC.

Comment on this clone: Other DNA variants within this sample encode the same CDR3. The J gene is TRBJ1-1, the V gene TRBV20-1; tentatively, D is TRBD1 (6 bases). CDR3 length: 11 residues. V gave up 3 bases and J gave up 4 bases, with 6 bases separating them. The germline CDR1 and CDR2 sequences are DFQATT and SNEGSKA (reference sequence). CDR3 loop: CSASRGTEAFF. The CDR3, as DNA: TGCAGTGCTAGCAGGGGCACTGAAGCTTTCTTT.

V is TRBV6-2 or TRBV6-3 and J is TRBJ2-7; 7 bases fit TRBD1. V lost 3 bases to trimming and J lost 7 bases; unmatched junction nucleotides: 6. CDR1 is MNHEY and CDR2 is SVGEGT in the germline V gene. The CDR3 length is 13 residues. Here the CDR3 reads CASSYRQGGEQYF. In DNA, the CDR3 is TGTGCCAGCAGTTATCGACAGGGCGGGGAGCAGTACTTC.

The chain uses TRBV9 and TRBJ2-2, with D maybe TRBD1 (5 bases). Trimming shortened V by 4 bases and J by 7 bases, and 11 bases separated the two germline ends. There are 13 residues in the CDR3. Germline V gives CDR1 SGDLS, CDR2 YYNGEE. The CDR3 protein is CASSIDSRGELFF. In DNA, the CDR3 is TGTGCCAGCAGCATAGACAGTCGCGGGGAGCTGTTTTTT.

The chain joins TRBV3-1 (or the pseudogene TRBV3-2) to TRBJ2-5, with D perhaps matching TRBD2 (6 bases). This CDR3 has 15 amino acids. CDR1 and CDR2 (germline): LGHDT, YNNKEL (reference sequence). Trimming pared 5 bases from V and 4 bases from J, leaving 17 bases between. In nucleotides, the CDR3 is TGTGCCAGCAGCAGCAGTAGCGGCTCGCGAGAGACCCAGTACTTC. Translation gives CASSSSSGSRETQYF.

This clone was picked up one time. The CDR3 region is CASSSVAALVHEQYF. DNA for the CDR3: TGTGCCAGCAGCTCGGTAGCGGCATTAGTCCACGAGCAGTACTTC. The chain carries TRBV7-2 and TRBJ2-7; tentatively, D is TRBD2 (6 bases). This CDR3 contains 15 residues. Germline-derived CDR1 and CDR2 are SGHTA and FQGNSA. Between the trimmed V and J ends, which lost 4 bases and 5 bases, there was a span of 18 bases.

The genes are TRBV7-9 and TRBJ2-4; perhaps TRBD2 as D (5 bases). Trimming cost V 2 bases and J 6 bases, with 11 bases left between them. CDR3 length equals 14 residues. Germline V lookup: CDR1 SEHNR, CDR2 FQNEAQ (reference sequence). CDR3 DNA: TGTGCCAGCAGCTTAACGGGCGGAGGAAACATTCAGTACTTC. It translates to CASSLTGGGNIQYF.

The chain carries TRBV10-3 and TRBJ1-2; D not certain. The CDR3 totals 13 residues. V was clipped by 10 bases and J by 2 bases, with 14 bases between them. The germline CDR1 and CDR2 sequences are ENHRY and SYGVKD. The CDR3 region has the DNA TGTGCCACCGCACAGAAAGAGAACTATGGCTACACCTTC. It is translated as CATAQKENYGYTF.

CDR3 in amino acids: CASSLASGNQPQHF. As DNA, the CDR3 is TGTGCCAGCAGCTTAGCCTCGGGGAATCAGCCCCAGCATTTT. The chain is built from TRBV7-2 and TRBJ1-5; the D is unclear. The CDR3 runs to 14 residues. V dropped 0 bases and J dropped 4 bases, with 7 bases sitting between them. The germline CDR1 and CDR2 sequences are SGHTA and FQGNSA.

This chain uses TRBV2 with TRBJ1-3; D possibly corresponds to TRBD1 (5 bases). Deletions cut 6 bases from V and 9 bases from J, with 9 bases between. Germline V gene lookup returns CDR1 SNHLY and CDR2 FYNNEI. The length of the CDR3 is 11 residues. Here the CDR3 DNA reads TGTGCCAGCAGGGGACTTGTCACCATATATTTT. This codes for CASRGLVTIYF.

The CDR3 sequence: CASSLGQTYNEQFF. CDR3 bases: TGCGCCAGCAGCTTGGGACAAACCTACAATGAGCAGTTCTTC. The V and J genes are TRBV5-1 and TRBJ2-1; D gene uncertain. Deletions cut 0 bases from V and 2 bases from J, with 6 bases between. The CDR3 has 14 residues. Looked up from germline, CDR1 is SGHRS and CDR2 is YFSETQ.

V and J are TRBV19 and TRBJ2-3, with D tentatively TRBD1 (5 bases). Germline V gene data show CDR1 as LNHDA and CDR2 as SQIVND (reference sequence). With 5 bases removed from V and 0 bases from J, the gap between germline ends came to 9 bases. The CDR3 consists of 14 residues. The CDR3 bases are TGTGCCAGTAGTGGACATGCTAGCACAGATACGCAGTATTTT. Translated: CASSGHASTDTQYF.

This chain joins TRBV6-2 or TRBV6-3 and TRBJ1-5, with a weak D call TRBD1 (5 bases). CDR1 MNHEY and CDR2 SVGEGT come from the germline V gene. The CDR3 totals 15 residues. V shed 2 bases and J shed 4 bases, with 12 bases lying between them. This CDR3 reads CASSYRGRANQPQHF. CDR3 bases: TGTGCCAGCAGTTACAGGGGCAGGGCGAATCAGCCCCAGCATTTT.

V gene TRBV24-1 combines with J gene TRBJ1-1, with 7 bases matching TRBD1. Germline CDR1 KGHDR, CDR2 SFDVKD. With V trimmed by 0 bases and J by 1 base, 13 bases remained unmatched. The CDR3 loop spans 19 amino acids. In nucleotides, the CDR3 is TGTGCCACCAGTGATTTGGATGAGACAGGGTTAAGGGGGAACACTGAAGCTTTCTTT. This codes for CATSDLDETGLRGNTEAFF.

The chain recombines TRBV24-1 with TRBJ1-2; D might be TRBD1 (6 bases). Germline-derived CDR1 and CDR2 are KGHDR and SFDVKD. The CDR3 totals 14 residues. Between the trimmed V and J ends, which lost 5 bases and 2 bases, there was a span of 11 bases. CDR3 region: CATSVGTNNYGYTF. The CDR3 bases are TGTGCCACCAGTGTAGGGACAAACAACTATGGCTACACCTTC.

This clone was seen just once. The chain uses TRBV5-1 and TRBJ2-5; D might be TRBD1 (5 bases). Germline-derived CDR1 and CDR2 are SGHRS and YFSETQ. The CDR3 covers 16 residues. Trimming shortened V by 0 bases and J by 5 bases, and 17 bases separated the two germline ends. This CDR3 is CASSLGGAEPKETQYF. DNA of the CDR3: TGCGCCAGCAGCTTGGGTGGGGCAGAACCAAAGGAGACCCAGTACTTC.

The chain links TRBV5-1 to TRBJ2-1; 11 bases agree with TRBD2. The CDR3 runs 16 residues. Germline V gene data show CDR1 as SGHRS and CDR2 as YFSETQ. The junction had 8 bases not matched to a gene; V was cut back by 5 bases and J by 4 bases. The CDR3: CASRPTSGGSYNEQFF. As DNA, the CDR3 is TGCGCCAGCAGACCTACTAGCGGGGGCTCTTACAATGAGCAGTTCTTC.

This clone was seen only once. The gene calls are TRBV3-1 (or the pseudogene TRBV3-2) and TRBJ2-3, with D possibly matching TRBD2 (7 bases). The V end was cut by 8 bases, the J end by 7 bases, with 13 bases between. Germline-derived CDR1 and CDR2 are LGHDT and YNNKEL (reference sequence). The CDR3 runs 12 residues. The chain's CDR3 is CASAGDINTQYF. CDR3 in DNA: TGTGCCAGCGCGGGGGACATAAATACGCAGTATTTT.